This T cell receptor (beta chain) was identified in a study of cytomegalovirus exposure and HLA in healthy donors. The germline V gene encodes CDR1 LNHDA and CDR2 SQIVND (reference sequence). With 6 bases removed from V and 4 bases from J, the gap between germline ends came to 12 bases. The CDR3 is made up of 13 amino acids. Comments on this clone: The antigen remains undetermined.

The study's findings and limits: The authors judged a highly shared variant cluster likely a sequencing artifact. V- and J-gene trimming in TCR beta was tied to a missense DCLRE1C variant by an analysis performed later. Later on, an analysis found that several of the most significant clusters appeared to be linked to common viral pathogens, which included parvovirus B19. Per a prior analysis, the majority of TCR beta V segments were productive roughly 90% or roughly 30% of the time.

Primers for the PCR totalled 60 Vbeta and 13 Jbeta. Here immunoSEQ multiplex PCR was the method, and the copy in TCRdb shows in-frame clones only, minus some. Here the sample spans a few hundred thousand clones, about 80% being singletons. The source is a woman aged 60-70 years in good health and CMV-seropositive. The V gene is TRBV19, the J gene TRBJ1-1; D is unclear. Input material: PBMCs. CDR3 loop: CASSRLMSTEAFF. DNA of the CDR3: TGTGCCAGTAGCCGACTCATGTCCACTGAAGCTTTCTTT.